This TCR beta chain was recorded in a study of blood T cell repertoires in COVID-19. Study context: Collection of acute and convalescent COVID-19 samples took place in the United States, Italy and Spain. T cells, B-cell-depleted T cells, or PBMCs provided the cDNA or gDNA that served as material.

As originally analysed: By means of reference gene primer amplification, nucleated cell counts were estimated. Assay: immunoSEQ multiplex PCR; the TCRdb copy retains only in-frame clones and omits some. V and J calls and clone size come straight from that table; D and trimming were deduced from the DNA. The sample lists 100,000 to 150,000 clones, roughly 90% occurring once. The CDR3 spans 16 residues. After removal of 3 bases from V and 1 base from J, the junction contained 7 bases not matched to a gene. CDR1 LNHDA and CDR2 SQIVND come from the germline V gene (reference sequence). V usage is TRBV19 and J usage is TRBJ2-5; TRBD2 matches 8 bases. The clonotype originates from a man in his forties or fifties with active COVID-19. Sequenced: peripheral blood. CDR3: CASSMLGSGGQETQYF. CDR3 in DNA: TGTGCCAGTAGTATGCTAGGGAGCGGGGGCCAAGAGACCCAGTACTTC. The full variable domain, in which reference TRBV19 and TRBJ2-5 provide the parts outside the CDR3, is DGGITQSPKYLFRKEGQNVTLSCEQNLNHDAMYWYRQDPGQGLRLIYYSQIVNDFQKGDIAEGYSVSREKKESFPLTVTSAQKNPTAFYLCASSMLGSGGQETQYFGPGTRLLVL.